These 12 T cell receptor beta chains came from one sample sequenced in a study of cytomegalovirus exposure and HLA in healthy donors (dated by TCRdb to about 2017). The library was made by the immunoSEQ multiplex PCR assay. The multiplex PCR relied on a mix of 60 forward primers for TCR Vbeta segments and 13 reverse primers for TCR Jbeta segments. Drawn from immuneACCESS, this table holds only the in-frame rearrangements with V and J called that TCRdb kept. Clones are partly lost; checked studies trace under half to an unresolved V gene and leave the rest unexplained. This sample lists over 150,000 clones; more than 70% were detected once. The ten largest clones take up around 6% of the sample. The sequencing input was PBMCs. Receptors originate from a woman in her thirties or forties in good health and CMV-seropositive.

The chain couples TRBV29-1 to TRBJ1-4; D not resolved. The CDR3 extends over 12 amino acids. CDR1 is SQVTM, CDR2 ANQGSEA, per germline. Trimming took 5 bases from V and 7 from J, leaving 11 bases between them. The CDR3: CSVWAPGEKLFF. The CDR3 coding sequence is TGCAGCGTTTGGGCCCCCGGTGAAAAACTGTTTTTT.

The rearrangement joins TRBV5-1 to TRBJ2-3; TRBD2 aligns across 8 bases. V gave up 6 bases and J gave up 4 bases; unmatched junction bases: 4. This CDR3 spans 13 amino acids. Germline values: CDR1 SGHRS, CDR2 YFSETQ. CDR3 residues: CASKREWADTQYF. CDR3 nucleotides: TGCGCCAGCAAGCGGGAGTGGGCAGATACGCAGTATTTT.

Here the CDR3 DNA reads TGTGCCAGCAGCCAGGGTGGGGAGACCCAGTACTTC. Translating gives CASSQGGETQYF. This sequence joins TRBV7-6 and TRBJ2-5; a possible D gene is TRBD1 (5 bases). The CDR3 sequence is 12 residues long. The germline V and J ends were trimmed by 5 bases and 5 bases, with 9 bases remaining between them. Germline CDR1 reads SGHVS; CDR2 reads FNYEAQ.

With respect to this clone: This sample also contains other DNA sequences that code for the same CDR3. The gene calls are TRBV10-2 and TRBJ1-2; D perhaps matches TRBD1 (5 bases). V lost 1 base and J 8 bases, leaving 11 bases between the germline ends. Germline loops: CDR1 WSHSY, CDR2 SAAADI. CDR3 length: 13 residues. CDR3: CASSEWQGTGYTF. The CDR3 DNA sequence: TGCGCCAGCAGTGAGTGGCAGGGAACCGGCTACACCTTC.

This chain uses TRBV7-9 with TRBJ2-1; TRBD1 agrees at 9 bases. From germline, CDR1 is SEHNR and CDR2 FQNEAQ (reference sequence). This CDR3 contains 16 residues. V lost 1 base and J lost 4; bases outside the gene matches: 5. The CDR3 region is CASSLEGGTGYNEQFF. CDR3 bases: TGTGCCAGCAGCTTAGAGGGGGGGACAGGGTACAATGAGCAGTTCTTC.

This chain uses TRBV30 with TRBJ1-5; 10 nucleotides line up with TRBD1. CDR3 length: 15 amino acids. V shed 2 bases, J shed 4 bases, and the junction held 5 bases outside the gene matches. Germline values: CDR1 GTSNPN, CDR2 SVGIG (reference sequence). CDR3 sequence reads: CAWSKRGQGNQPQHF. In DNA, the CDR3 is TGTGCCTGGAGTAAGCGGGGACAGGGGAATCAGCCCCAGCATTTT. The full variable domain, rest sourced from reference TRBV30 and TRBJ1-5, is SQTIHQWPATLVQPVGSPLSLECTVEGTSNPNLYWYRQAAGRGLQLLFYSVGIGQISSEVPQNLSASRPQDRQFILSSKKLLLSDSGFYLCAWSKRGQGNQPQHFGDGTRLSIL.

Points on this clone: The sample carries other DNA sequences with the same CDR3. The rearrangement uses TRBV7-3 and TRBJ2-3, with TRBD2 matching over 15 bases. The CDR3 contains 16 residues. Germline loops: CDR1 SGHTA, CDR2 FQGTGA. The V gene end was trimmed by 5 bases and the J gene end by 3 bases; junction bases not matched to a gene: 3. DNA for the CDR3: TGTGCCAGCAGCCCCGGGACTAGCGGGAGGACAGATACGCAGTATTTT. It translates to CASSPGTSGRTDTQYF.

The chain is built from TRBV14 and TRBJ2-7; tentative D call: TRBD2 (6 bases). The ends were cut back, 8 bases at V and 4 bases at J, with 21 bases in the middle. Germline CDR1 and CDR2: SGHDN and FVKESK. This CDR3 spans 15 amino acids. This CDR3 is CASLPKTSLHYEQYF. CDR3 nucleotide sequence: TGTGCCAGCTTACCCAAGACTAGTCTCCATTACGAGCAGTACTTC.

V and J are TRBV19 and TRBJ2-5; TRBD2 matches 9 bases. The CDR3 contains 14 residues. The germline V gene has CDR1 LNHDA and CDR2 SQIVND (reference sequence). V dropped 6 bases and J dropped 1; count of bases not matched to a gene: 3. CDR3 DNA sequence: TGTGCCAGTAGGCGTAGCGGGGGCCAAGAGACCCAGTACTTC. It yields the protein CASRRSGGQETQYF.

The chain recombines TRBV6-1 with TRBJ2-7; 11 bases are a match to TRBD1. V was pared by 6 bases and J by 5 bases, with 9 bases of the junction left unmatched. The CDR3 is 15 amino acids. From germline, CDR1 is MNHNS and CDR2 SASEGT. The CDR3 nucleotides read TGTGCCAGCAGGAAGGACAGGGGGCGAGGCGACGAGCAGTACTTC. Residues: CASRKDRGRGDEQYF.

J is TRBJ2-5 and V is TRBV7-3; TRBD1 matches at 12 bases. The junction had 11 bases not matched to a gene; V was cut back by 5 bases and J by 4 bases. Germline CDR1 reads SGHTA; CDR2 reads FQGTGA. This CDR3 comprises 17 residues. The CDR3 DNA is TGTGCCAGCAGCGCCGGGACAGGGGGCTGGGGGCGAGAGACCCAGTACTTC. This codes for CASSAGTGGWGRETQYF. The full variable domain, completed using reference TRBV7-3 and TRBJ2-5, is GAGVSQTPSNKVTEKGKYVELRCDPISGHTALYWYRQSLGQGPEFLIYFQGTGAADDSGLPNDRFFAVRPEGSVSTLKIQRTERGDSAVYLCASSAGTGGWGRETQYFGPGTRLLVL.

The rearrangement links TRBV5-1 to TRBJ1-1, with D possibly being TRBD1 (6 bases). The CDR3 spans 13 residues. Trimming took 7 bases from V and 4 from J, leaving 14 bases between them. CDR1 is SGHRS, CDR2 YFSETQ, per germline. The CDR3 sequence: CASHNREGTEAFF. The CDR3 DNA is TGCGCCAGCCATAACAGGGAGGGCACTGAAGCTTTCTTT.